A selection of T cell receptor beta chains follows, all from one sample in a study of monozygotic twins with inflammatory bowel disease. TCRdb reprocessed the 5' RACE reads, keeping one entry per CDR3 protein, no DNA. This sample's clone table lists over 100,000 distinct CDR3 sequences. Sequencing was done on a sample of blood. These receptors all stem from a human donor with ulcerative colitis or Crohn's disease, or a healthy co-twin of an affected twin (not recorded which). The CDR3 runs from the conserved cysteine through the conserved F or W. The order of the fields is J gene, V gene, CDR3 protein.

TRBJ2-1,TRBV7-9,CASSTAGAEQFF
TRBJ1-1,TRBV12-3/TRBV12-4,CASSLSDSEAFF
TRBJ2-7,TRBV7-2,CASSLGYSGSRSYEQYF
TRBJ2-1,TRBV6-1,CASSESRGGDNEQFF
TRBJ1-6,TRBV5-6,CASSTAGRGHNSPLHF
TRBJ1-1,TRBV12-3/TRBV12-4,CASTMDRGTTEAFF
TRBJ1-4,TRBV7-9,CASSLQGNEKLFF
TRBJ2-5,TRBV7-2,CASSSSAGNQETQYF
TRBJ1-4,TRBV5-5,CASSLIQGVPNEKLFF
TRBJ1-1,TRBV7-6,CASSPAGDWGNTEAFF
TRBJ2-3,TRBV9,CASSIARDPADTQYF
TRBJ2-1,TRBV7-3,CASSLIAGGNEQFF
TRBJ2-2,TRBV12-3/TRBV12-4,CASIGPSQTGTGELFF
TRBJ1-3,TRBV11-1,CASSPQTGNTIYF
TRBJ2-5,TRBV7-2,CASSGDFQETQYF
TRBJ1-1,TRBV12-3/TRBV12-4,CASSVGQGTEAFF
TRBJ1-5,TRBV28,CASSLGALDQPQHF
TRBJ2-1,TRBV20-1,CSAFPRSRITDEQFF
TRBJ1-5,TRBV12-3/TRBV12-4,CASSTGPERGNQPQHF
TRBJ2-5,TRBV24-1,CALPVGGEETQYF
TRBJ1-6,TRBV5-6,CASSRGLLNSPLHF
TRBJ1-1,TRBV20-1,CSARDSLNTEAFF
TRBJ2-1,TRBV5-1,CASSSLNNEQFF
TRBJ2-5,TRBV5-1,CASSSGTLAGGQGTQYF
TRBJ1-5,TRBV3-1,CASSQRDTPWEPQHF
TRBJ2-7,TRBV9,CASSIGYGGASYEQYF
TRBJ1-1,TRBV20-1,CSARDPAGGENTEAFF
TRBJ2-7,TRBV7-8,CASSSIYEQYF
TRBJ2-1,TRBV15,CATSEAGANEQFF
TRBJ2-3,TRBV20-1,CSANRLGTDTQYF
TRBJ2-3,TRBV11-3,CASSLSGAQYF
TRBJ2-7,TRBV21-1,CASSKKGLGARDHEQYF
TRBJ1-1,TRBV2,CASSAISGAKAFF